Presented here are 12 T cell receptor beta chains from one specimen sequenced in a study of blood T cell repertoires in COVID-19. Data came from immunoSEQ multiplex PCR; TCRdb stores just in-frame clones and leaves some out. The data contain roughly 35,000 clones, over 75% of them seen just once; the ten biggest clones take up about 10%. Sequencing was carried out using peripheral blood. The receptors here all came from a man in his sixties with active COVID-19.

The J gene is TRBJ2-5, the V gene TRBV4-1; D is undetermined. The CDR3 loop spans 15 amino acids. V was pared by 0 bases and J by 5 bases, with 13 bases between. The germline V gene encodes CDR1 MGHRA and CDR2 YSYEKL. DNA for the CDR3: TGCGCCAGCAGCCAAGATGACGGCCCACAGGAGACCCAGTACTTC. Residues: CASSQDDGPQETQYF.

DNA of the CDR3: TGTGCCAGCAGCTTAGTGGCTTCCGCCGTAGATACGCAGTATTTT. It translates to CASSLVASAVDTQYF. J is TRBJ2-3 and V is TRBV7-2, with D uncertain. This CDR3 comprises 15 residues. From germline, CDR1 is SGHTA and CDR2 FQGNSA. V lost 1 base, J lost 5 bases, and 13 bases lay in between.

The chain joins TRBV6-5 to TRBJ2-1, with 8 nucleotides matching TRBD2. CDR1 and CDR2 from the germline V gene are MNHEY and SVGAGI. The CDR3 is 14 amino acids. V shed 5 bases, J shed 6 bases, and the junction held 6 bases outside the gene matches. The CDR3 loop is CASSPGGEGNEQFF. Written as DNA, the CDR3 is TGTGCCAGCAGTCCCGGGGGGGAGGGCAATGAGCAGTTCTTC.

The chain has TRBV18 and TRBJ2-7; 9 nucleotides agree with TRBD1. V trimming: 5 bases; J trimming: 6 bases; junction bases outside the gene matches: 5. This CDR3 spans 13 amino acids. The germline CDR1 and CDR2 sequences are KGHSH and LQKENI. CDR3 sequence: CASSEYRGLEQYF. CDR3 in DNA: TGTGCCAGCTCAGAATACAGGGGGCTCGAGCAGTACTTC. Full variable domain (missing parts from reference TRBV18 and TRBJ2-7): NAGVMQNPRHLVRRRGQEARLRCSPMKGHSHVYWYRQLPEEGLKFMVYLQKENIIDESGMPKERFSAEFPKEGPSILRIQQVVRGDSAAYFCASSEYRGLEQYFGPGTRLTVT.

Here the CDR3 reads CALARGHYEQYF. The CDR3 region has the DNA TGTGCCCTCGCCAGGGGGCACTACGAGCAGTACTTC. This chain links TRBV30 with TRBJ2-7; 8 bases fit TRBD1. The CDR3 sequence is 12 residues long. The germline V gene has CDR1 GTSNPN and CDR2 SVGIG (reference sequence). The junction had 6 bases not matched to a gene; V was cut back by 8 bases and J by 3 bases.

The chain couples TRBV19 to TRBJ2-3; 9 positions match TRBD1. The CDR3 length is 14 residues. Germline V lookup: CDR1 LNHDA, CDR2 SQIVND (reference sequence). Germline trimming cut 8 bases from V and 4 bases from J; bases unmatched to any gene: 7. The DNA for the CDR3 is TGTGCCAGTCGGGGAGACAGGGGGGCAGATACGCAGTATTTT. Protein: CASRGDRGADTQYF.

This clone was detected a few times. This chain connects TRBV6-5 to TRBJ1-5, with a tentative D call TRBD1 (6 bases). The CDR3 loop spans 15 amino acids. Deletions cut 5 bases from V and 4 bases from J, with 15 bases between. The germline CDR1 and CDR2 sequences are MNHEY and SVGAGI. Here the CDR3 reads CASSRGGEGNQPQHF. Here the CDR3 DNA reads TGTGCCAGCAGTCGAGGGGGAGAGGGGAATCAGCCCCAGCATTTT.

The genes are TRBV19 and TRBJ2-5; 7 bases are shared with TRBD1. The CDR3 contains 14 residues. Germline V gives CDR1 LNHDA, CDR2 SQIVND (reference sequence). V lost 4 bases and J lost 4; bases outside the gene matches: 6. CDR3 residues: CASSTRQGGETQYF. CDR3 sequence (DNA): TGTGCCAGTAGTACCCGACAGGGCGGAGAGACCCAGTACTTC. The full variable domain, its missing parts supplied by reference TRBV19 and TRBJ2-5, is DGGITQSPKYLFRKEGQNVTLSCEQNLNHDAMYWYRQDPGQGLRLIYYSQIVNDFQKGDIAEGYSVSREKKESFPLTVTSAQKNPTAFYLCASSTRQGGETQYFGPGTRLLVL.

The CDR3 reads CASSPGPAVAGSYNEQFF. The DNA for the CDR3 is TGTGCCAGCTCACCCGGGCCCGCTGTAGCGGGCTCCTACAATGAGCAGTTCTTC. The chain has TRBV18 and TRBJ2-1; 7 bases are shared with TRBD2. V lost 3 bases, J lost 0 bases, and 11 bases stayed unmatched. The CDR3 length is 18 residues. The germline V gene encodes CDR1 KGHSH and CDR2 LQKENI.

This chain connects TRBV5-1 to TRBJ1-1, with D tentatively TRBD1 (6 bases). The CDR3 is made up of 14 amino acids. Germline loops: CDR1 SGHRS, CDR2 YFSETQ. Trimming left V 0 bases short and J 1 base short, with 7 bases between. The CDR3 sequence is CASSLEGQNTEAFF. The CDR3 bases are TGCGCCAGCAGCTTGGAGGGACAGAACACTGAAGCTTTCTTT. The full variable domain, its missing parts supplied by reference TRBV5-1 and TRBJ1-1, is KAGVTQTPRYLIKTRGQQVTLSCSPISGHRSVSWYQQTPGQGLQFLFEYFSETQRNKGNFPGRFSGRQFSNSRSEMNVSTLELGDSALYLCASSLEGQNTEAFFGQGTRLTVV.

This chain connects TRBV11-2 to TRBJ1-1, with TRBD1 matching over 8 bases. The CDR3 extends over 16 amino acids. V lost 1 base to trimming and J lost 4 bases; unmatched junction nucleotides: 8. Germline lookup yields CDR1 SGHAT and CDR2 FQNNGV. DNA of the CDR3: TGTGCCAGCAGCTTAGCAGCCCAGGGGGCTAGCACTGAAGCTTTCTTT. It codes for CASSLAAQGASTEAFF.

The CDR3 protein is CASSQGLAASTDTQYF. The CDR3 DNA follows: TGTGCCAGCAGCCAAGGACTAGCAGCCAGCACAGATACGCAGTATTTT. The chain joins TRBV3-1 (or the pseudogene TRBV3-2) to TRBJ2-3, with TRBD2 matching over 7 bases. CDR3 length equals 16 residues. V dropped 1 base and J dropped 0; count of bases not matched to a gene: 4. Germline values: CDR1 LGHDT, CDR2 YNNKEL (reference sequence).